This entry lists 7 T cell receptor beta chains sequenced from one sample in a study of cytomegalovirus exposure and HLA in healthy donors. It was with 60 Vbeta and 13 Jbeta primers that the PCR ran. Repertoires were generated with immunoSEQ multiplex PCR, while TCRdb's copy carries only in-frame clones and drops some. The sample consists of 140,000 or so clones, 70% of them appearing once. The sample comprised PBMCs. The receptors derive from a woman in her 30s in good health and CMV-seronegative.

This chain uses TRBV7-9 with TRBJ1-2; D unclear. Trimming cost V 5 bases and J 4 bases, with 14 bases left between them. From germline, CDR1 is SEHNR and CDR2 FQNEAQ (reference sequence). The CDR3 extends over 14 amino acids. The CDR3 region has the DNA TGTGCCAGCAGCCCCGGTGGAGGGAGCTATGGCTACACCTTC. Translated: CASSPGGGSYGYTF.

This clone showed up just a few times. This chain connects TRBV27 to TRBJ1-1, with 9 bases matching TRBD1. In germline, CDR1 is MNHEY, CDR2 SMNVEV (reference sequence). There are 14 residues in the CDR3. The V gene end was trimmed by 4 bases and the J gene end by 4 bases; junction bases not matched to a gene: 4. CDR3 coding DNA: TGTGCCAGCAGTTCGACAGGGGGTGGCACTGAAGCTTTCTTT. It encodes CASSSTGGGTEAFF.

The chain is built from TRBV5-4 and TRBJ2-1; 9 bases agree with TRBD1. V shed 3 bases, J shed 3 bases, and the junction held 4 bases outside the gene matches. This CDR3 has 15 residues. The germline CDR1 and CDR2 sequences are SGHNT and YYREEE (reference sequence). The CDR3 DNA reads TGTGCCAGCAGCTCTAGACAGGGGGACTACAATGAGCAGTTCTTC. It yields the protein CASSSRQGDYNEQFF. Variable domain in full (rest from reference TRBV5-4 and TRBJ2-1): ETGVTQSPTHLIKTRGQQVTLRCSSQSGHNTVSWYQQALGQGPQFIFQYYREEENGRGNFPPRFSGLQFPNYSSELNVNALELDDSALYLCASSSRQGDYNEQFFGPGTRLTVL.

The rearrangement joins TRBV5-1 to TRBJ1-2, with D uncertain. The ends were cut back, 0 bases at V and 4 bases at J, with 7 bases in the middle. The CDR3 is made up of 13 amino acids. CDR1 is SGHRS and CDR2 is YFSETQ in the germline V gene. CDR3 loop: CASSLDLVYGYTF. The CDR3 region has the DNA TGCGCCAGCAGCTTGGATCTTGTCTATGGCTACACCTTC.

This clone was observed a single time. The J gene is TRBJ1-1, the V gene TRBV11-2; 9 bases map to TRBD1. The junction had 9 bases not matched to a gene; V was cut back by 5 bases and J by 11 bases. The germline V gene has CDR1 SGHAT and CDR2 FQNNGV. The CDR3 has 13 residues. The CDR3 DNA is TGTGCCAGCAGCAAAAGACAGGGGGGAAGGGCTTTCTTT. It yields the protein CASSKRQGGRAFF. The full variable domain, rest sourced from reference TRBV11-2 and TRBJ1-1, is EAGVAQSPRYKIIEKRQSVAFWCNPISGHATLYWYQQILGQGPKLLIQFQNNGVVDDSQLPKDRFSAERLKGVDSTLKIQPAKLEDSAVYLCASSKRQGGRAFFGQGTRLTVV.

This rearrangement joins TRBV27 to TRBJ2-3; 8 positions agree with TRBD2. The CDR3 runs to 16 residues. Trimming took 8 bases from V and 6 from J; bases not matched to a gene: 16. Germline CDR1 reads MNHEY; CDR2 reads SMNVEV (reference sequence). The CDR3 bases are TGTGCCAGCCTGTTTCGAGCGGGGGACCTAGGGGATACGCAGTATTTT. Amino acid sequence: CASLFRAGDLGDTQYF.

The chain uses TRBV30 and TRBJ2-2; 7 bases align to TRBD2. Germline trimming cut 7 bases from V and 8 bases from J; bases unmatched to any gene: 7. Germline V gene data show CDR1 as GTSNPN and CDR2 as SVGIG (reference sequence). The CDR3 contains 12 residues. CDR3 coding DNA: TGTGCCTTTGGGCAGGGAGGGGGGGAGCTGTTTTTT. The encoded protein is CAFGQGGGELFF.